This passage covers 26 T cell receptor beta chains from one sample sequenced in a study of T cell responses to AZD1222 COVID-19 vaccine. The protocol was immunoSEQ multiplex PCR, while the TCRdb copy is restricted to in-frame clones and leaves out a portion. The sample records some 110,000 clones, 88% being singletons. The input for sequencing was peripheral blood, taken 28 days after the second AZD1222 dose. Every receptor here comes from an adult who received the AZD1222 COVID-19 vaccine.

This chain links TRBV2 with TRBJ2-1, with a weak D call TRBD2 (6 bases). Trimming cost V 8 bases and J 0 bases, with 20 bases left between them. Germline CDR1 is SNHLY and CDR2 is FYNNEI. The CDR3 covers 17 residues. The CDR3 bases are TGTGCCAGCCCATTAGACCGACTGGGGGGCTCCTACAATGAGCAGTTCTTC. Residues: CASPLDRLGGSYNEQFF.

This chain connects TRBV19 to TRBJ1-2, with 7 nucleotides matching TRBD1. With V trimmed by 4 bases and J by 9 bases, 11 bases remained unmatched. This CDR3 spans 14 amino acids. CDR1 is LNHDA and CDR2 is SQIVND in the germline V gene (reference sequence). The CDR3 DNA reads as TGTGCCAGTAGTAAAGCGCAGGGGGTGTTTAGCTACACCTTC. Translated: CASSKAQGVFSYTF. The full variable domain, its missing parts supplied by reference TRBV19 and TRBJ1-2, is DGGITQSPKYLFRKEGQNVTLSCEQNLNHDAMYWYRQDPGQGLRLIYYSQIVNDFQKGDIAEGYSVSREKKESFPLTVTSAQKNPTAFYLCASSKAQGVFSYTFGSGTRLTVV.

The chain joins TRBV4-3 to TRBJ2-3; D is undetermined. V was pared by 0 bases and J by 0 bases, with 16 bases between. Germline CDR1 LGHNA, CDR2 YSLEER. The CDR3 consists of 18 residues. CDR3 bases: TGCGCCAGCAGCCAAGAGGCGTTAGGTGGAACTAGCACAGATACGCAGTATTTT. This translates into CASSQEALGGTSTDTQYF.

The CDR3 sequence is CASSLERLAQGTDTQYF. For the CDR3, the DNA is TGCGCCAGCAGCTTGGAAAGACTAGCCCAGGGCACAGATACGCAGTATTTT. V is TRBV5-1 and J is TRBJ2-3; 7 bases match TRBD2. The CDR3 covers 17 residues. Germline V gives CDR1 SGHRS, CDR2 YFSETQ. J gave up 1 base and V 0 bases, and 8 bases lay outside the gene matches.

This chain joins TRBV7-9 and TRBJ1-1, with D maybe TRBD1 (5 bases). This CDR3 spans 12 amino acids. Trimming took off 6 bases at V and 8 bases at J, with 13 bases between the two ends. Looked up from germline, CDR1 is SEHNR and CDR2 is FQNEAQ (reference sequence). For the CDR3, the DNA is TGTGCCAGCAGTTCAGAGTGGGGGGAAGCTTTCTTT. This gives the protein CASSSEWGEAFF.

The chain is built from TRBV7-3 and TRBJ2-5, with TRBD2 identical over 15 bases. The CDR3 totals 19 residues. Germline CDR1 is SGHTA and CDR2 is FQGTGA. The V gene end was trimmed by 5 bases and the J gene end by 1 base; junction bases not matched to a gene: 11. The CDR3 here is CASSARTPGLAGGQETQYF. Here the CDR3 DNA reads TGTGCCAGCAGCGCCAGGACGCCGGGACTAGCGGGGGGCCAAGAGACCCAGTACTTC.

This clone was observed a single time. The chain recombines TRBV27 with TRBJ2-1; tentative D call: TRBD1 (6 bases). CDR1 and CDR2 from the germline V gene are MNHEY and SMNVEV (reference sequence). The CDR3 runs 13 residues. V was cut by 5 bases and J by 4 bases, with 9 bases left in between. In nucleotides, the CDR3 is TGTGCCAGCAGTACGGACAGTTACAATGAGCAGTTCTTC. Protein product: CASSTDSYNEQFF.

J is TRBJ2-5 and V is TRBV30, with 10 bases fitting TRBD1. V dropped 3 bases and J dropped 5; count of bases not matched to a gene: 9. CDR1 is GTSNPN and CDR2 is SVGIG in the germline V gene (reference sequence). This CDR3 is built from 15 residues. The CDR3 DNA follows: TGTGCCTGGAGCTCCCGGGACAGGGGTGCCGAGACCCAGTACTTC. It yields the protein CAWSSRDRGAETQYF.

The genes are TRBV7-9 and TRBJ2-1; 10 bases align to TRBD2. CDR1 is SEHNR and CDR2 is FQNEAQ in the germline V gene (reference sequence). The CDR3 is 16 residues long. The J segment lost 6 bases and the V segment lost 6 bases, leaving 11 bases of the junction unmatched. Here the CDR3 reads CASSFAGLAKINEQFF. As DNA, the CDR3 is TGTGCCAGCAGTTTCGCGGGACTAGCGAAAATCAATGAGCAGTTCTTC.

This clone has just a few counts. This chain joins TRBV9 and TRBJ2-7, with 8 bases fitting TRBD1. CDR3 length equals 14 residues. In germline, CDR1 is SGDLS, CDR2 YYNGEE. Trimming removed 3 bases from V and 11 bases from J; junction bases left unmatched: 13. The CDR3 spells CASSGGQGYGLKYF. The CDR3, as DNA: TGTGCCAGCAGCGGAGGACAGGGATACGGTCTTAAGTACTTC.

This clone was observed a single time. The chain has TRBV7-9 and TRBJ2-7, with 9 bases lining up with TRBD2. The length of the CDR3 is 16 residues. Trimming cost V 5 bases and J 7 bases; bases outside gene matches: 15. Germline V lookup: CDR1 SEHNR, CDR2 FQNEAQ (reference sequence). The CDR3 sequence: CASSPPWLAGSREQYF. The CDR3 nucleotides are TGTGCCAGCAGCCCGCCATGGCTAGCGGGATCGCGAGAGCAGTACTTC.

The chain combines TRBV28 with TRBJ1-2; no clear D. V lost 3 bases and J lost 3, with 8 bases in between. This CDR3 spans 13 amino acids. CDR1 is MDHEN and CDR2 is SYDVKM in the germline V gene. The CDR3 loop is CASSFARDYGYTF. CDR3 in DNA: TGTGCCAGCAGTTTCGCGCGCGACTATGGCTACACCTTC.

The rearrangement uses TRBV7-6 and TRBJ1-1; D remains unclear. Germline CDR1 reads SGHVS; CDR2 reads FNYEAQ. This CDR3 region has 14 residues. The V and J ends lost 1 base and 4 bases respectively, with 10 bases between them. The CDR3 protein is CASSLEVIPTEAFF. The DNA for the CDR3 is TGTGCCAGCAGCTTAGAAGTAATCCCCACTGAAGCTTTCTTT.

The V and J genes are TRBV29-1 and TRBJ1-2; 9 bases map to TRBD1. V trimming: 3 bases; J trimming: 8 bases; junction bases outside the gene matches: 7. Germline loops: CDR1 SQVTM, CDR2 ANQGSEA. The CDR3 contains 13 residues. DNA for the CDR3: TGCAGCGTTGATGGGGGGACAGGGTGGGGCTACACCTTC. Translation gives CSVDGGTGWGYTF.

This clone was observed a handful of times. DNA of the CDR3: TGTGCCAGCAGCTCGGGACCTGGAAACACCATATATTTT. It is translated as CASSSGPGNTIYF. V usage is TRBV11-3 and J usage is TRBJ1-3; perhaps TRBD1 as D (5 bases). Germline-derived CDR1 and CDR2 are SGHNT and YENEEA. The V and J ends lost 4 bases and 2 bases respectively, with 6 bases between them. The CDR3 runs 13 residues.

This CDR3 reads CASSPQGRYGYTF. The CDR3 region has the DNA TGTGCCAGCAGTCCCCAGGGGAGGTATGGCTACACCTTC. This chain uses TRBV6-5 with TRBJ1-2; D is perhaps TRBD1 (6 bases). Germline values: CDR1 MNHEY, CDR2 SVGAGI. Trimming shortened V by 5 bases and J by 5 bases, and 12 bases separated the two germline ends. The CDR3 contains 13 residues.

The chain couples TRBV30 to TRBJ1-6, with D unresolved. CDR3 length: 15 amino acids. Germline CDR1 and CDR2: GTSNPN and SVGIG (reference sequence). V lost 5 bases to trimming and J lost 0 bases, with 11 bases between them. CDR3: CAWAPVSSYNSPLHF. CDR3 DNA: TGTGCCTGGGCCCCAGTGAGCTCCTATAATTCACCCCTCCACTTT.

This clone was seen more than once but under ten times. The chain links TRBV28 to TRBJ1-5; D unclear. Germline lookup yields CDR1 MDHEN and CDR2 SYDVKM. The CDR3 loop spans 15 amino acids. V was pared by 2 bases and J by 4 bases, with 12 bases between. This CDR3 is CASSLRQVENQPQHF. As DNA, the CDR3 is TGTGCCAGCAGTTTACGGCAGGTAGAAAATCAGCCCCAGCATTTT.

The V and J genes are TRBV19 and TRBJ1-1; D is perhaps TRBD1 (5 bases). The CDR3 has 16 residues. CDR1 and CDR2 from the germline V gene are LNHDA and SQIVND (reference sequence). V was shortened by 7 bases and J by 1 base, with 19 bases between the two germline ends. The CDR3 nucleotides are TGTGCCAGTACCCCAGCCGGGGCTCCAGGGAACACTGAAGCTTTCTTT. It translates to CASTPAGAPGNTEAFF.

The V and J genes are TRBV6-5 and TRBJ1-4, with a possible D match to TRBD1 (6 bases). Looked up from germline, CDR1 is MNHEY and CDR2 is SVGAGI. CDR3 length: 15 residues. The V end was cut by 9 bases, the J end by 2 bases, with 16 bases between. The DNA for the CDR3 is TGTGCCAGTACCAACTCAAGGGGGACTAATGAAAAACTGTTTTTT. Residues: CASTNSRGTNEKLFF.

The J gene is TRBJ1-2, the V gene TRBV7-2; 8 nucleotides align to TRBD1. Germline V gene sequence: CDR1 SGHTA, CDR2 FQGNSA. Trimming at V came to 5 bases and at J to 7 bases, leaving 3 bases not matched to a gene. The CDR3 sequence is 12 residues long. The CDR3 region is CASSHDRGGYTF. CDR3 coding DNA: TGTGCCAGCAGCCATGACAGGGGTGGCTACACCTTC.

This chain links TRBV9 with TRBJ2-2; 12 nucleotides align to TRBD2. The CDR3 runs 20 residues. V dropped 2 bases and J dropped 0; count of bases not matched to a gene: 11. Germline V CDR1 and CDR2: SGDLS, YYNGEE. As DNA, the CDR3 is TGTGCCAGCAGCGTTAGTCCCCGACTAGCGGGGGACTCGAACACCGGGGAGCTGTTTTTT. Amino acids: CASSVSPRLAGDSNTGELFF. Complete variable domain (other parts from reference TRBV9 and TRBJ2-2): DSGVTQTPKHLITATGQRVTLRCSPRSGDLSVYWYQQSLDQGLQFLIQYYNGEERAKGNILERFSAQQFPDLHSELNLSSLELGDSALYFCASSVSPRLAGDSNTGELFFGEGSRLTVL.

The chain joins TRBV6-6 to TRBJ1-3; D not resolved. Germline assignment: CDR1 MNHNY and CDR2 SVGAGI (reference sequence). The CDR3 totals 16 residues. The V and J ends lost 5 bases and 4 bases respectively, with 18 bases between them. The CDR3 bases are TGTGCCAGCAGTCCTTTCTCCGGGCTCGGGGGAAACACCATATATTTT. This encodes CASSPFSGLGGNTIYF.

This clone has just a few counts. The genes are TRBV24-1 and TRBJ1-3, with 9 bases aligning to TRBD1. J gave up 1 base and V 2 bases, and 11 bases lay outside the gene matches. The CDR3 covers 19 residues. Germline CDR1 and CDR2: KGHDR and SFDVKD. The CDR3 reads CATSDYPRTGAPSGNTIYF. CDR3 nucleotide sequence: TGTGCCACCAGTGATTATCCCCGGACAGGGGCCCCTTCTGGAAACACCATATATTTT.

This clone came up a few times. The chain couples TRBV10-3 to TRBJ1-1; 9 bases fit TRBD1. The CDR3 has 14 amino acids. In germline, CDR1 is ENHRY, CDR2 SYGVKD. V gave up 7 bases and J gave up 2 bases; unmatched junction bases: 5. The CDR3 here is CAINPGQGNTEAFF. DNA of the CDR3: TGTGCCATCAATCCGGGACAGGGCAACACTGAAGCTTTCTTT.

The chain carries TRBV14 and TRBJ1-1; the D is unclear. The CDR3 runs to 13 residues. Trimming removed 1 base from V and 0 bases from J, with 3 bases in between. The germline V gene encodes CDR1 SGHDN and CDR2 FVKESK. The CDR3 loop reads CASSQAMNTEAFF. Written as DNA, the CDR3 is TGTGCCAGCAGCCAAGCGATGAACACTGAAGCTTTCTTT.